This TCR beta chain was identified during a study of cytomegalovirus exposure and HLA in healthy donors. About the study: Among the roughly 400 genotyped donors, 65% to 90% were placed in the Caucasian-associated ancestry cluster.

60 Vbeta and 13 Jbeta primers were used in PCR. Some clones are missing from TCRdb's copy, which holds only in-frame ones; the method was immunoSEQ multiplex PCR. Of under 200,000 clones listed, about 80% are singletons. CDR3 length equals 12 residues. Trimming at V came to 3 bases and at J to 12 bases, leaving 8 bases not matched to a gene. Germline V gene sequence: CDR1 SGHRS, CDR2 YFSETQ. This TCR was recovered from a woman aged 40 to 50 in good health and CMV-seronegative. The source material was PBMCs. The J gene is TRBJ1-1, the V gene TRBV5-1, with TRBD1 matching over 7 bases. CDR3 protein: CASSSQGLGTFF. As DNA, the CDR3 is TGCGCCAGCAGCTCACAGGGGTTGGGAACTTTCTTT.